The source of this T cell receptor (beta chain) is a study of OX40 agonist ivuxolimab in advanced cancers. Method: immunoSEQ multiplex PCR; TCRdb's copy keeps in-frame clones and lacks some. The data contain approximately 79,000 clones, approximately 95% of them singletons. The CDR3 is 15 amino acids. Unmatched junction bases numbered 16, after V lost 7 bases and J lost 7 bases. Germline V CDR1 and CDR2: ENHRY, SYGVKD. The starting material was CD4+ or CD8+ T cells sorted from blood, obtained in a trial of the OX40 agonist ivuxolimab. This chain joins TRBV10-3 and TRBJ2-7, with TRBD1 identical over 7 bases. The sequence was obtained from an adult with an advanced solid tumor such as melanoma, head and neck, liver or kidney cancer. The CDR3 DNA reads TGTGCCATCACCGAAGAAGAAGGGGGCCCGTGGGAGCAGTACTTC. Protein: CAITEEEGGPWEQYF.